These 28 T cell receptor beta chains were sequenced from one sample in a study of T cells after posttransplantation cyclophosphamide. Treatment was busulfan-fludarabine conditioning, a marrow graft, and cyclophosphamide on days +3 and +4. The data were produced by immunoSEQ multiplex PCR, yet TCRdb's version contains in-frame clones alone and is incomplete. Listed for the sample are 9,500 to 13,000 clones, none seen a single time. Source: PBMCs, taken after allogeneic stem cell transplant with posttransplant cyclophosphamide. These receptors came from a female patient in her thirties or forties who received an allogeneic stem cell transplant from a related donor, was CMV-positive, and had no GVHD. A share of the T cells may be of graft donor origin.

This clone has only a few counts. The chain has TRBV12-3 or TRBV12-4 and TRBJ1-5; D is unresolved. Trimming took 6 bases from V and 6 from J, leaving 24 bases between them. This CDR3 is built from 17 residues. The CDR3 here is CASSLKALGGFSQPQHF. CDR3 sequence (DNA): TGTGCCAGCAGCCTTAAGGCCCTTGGCGGTTTTTCTCAGCCCCAGCATTTT.

This clone occurred many times. J is TRBJ1-4 and V is TRBV7-9; 9 nucleotides agree with TRBD1. Per germline, CDR1 SEHNR and CDR2 FQNEAQ (reference sequence). The CDR3 has 15 amino acids. V gave up 4 bases and J gave up 8 bases; unmatched junction bases: 8. The CDR3 DNA is TGTGCCAGCAGCTCGATACAGGGGGCGCAGGAAAAACTGTTTTTT. Translation: CASSSIQGAQEKLFF.

The table lists this clone with many counts. The CDR3 sequence is CASSPQTQGGIQYF. The CDR3 bases are TGTGCCAGCAGCCCTCAAACACAGGGGGGCATTCAGTACTTC. The chain uses TRBV7-9 and TRBJ2-4, with 8 bases matching TRBD1. After removal of 5 bases from V and 9 bases from J, the junction contained 9 bases not matched to a gene. Germline values: CDR1 SEHNR, CDR2 FQNEAQ (reference sequence). The CDR3 contains 14 residues.

This clone was seen only a few times. The V gene is TRBV29-1, the J gene TRBJ2-5; 9 bases agree with TRBD2. CDR3 length: 14 residues. CDR1 and CDR2 (germline): SQVTM, ANQGSEA. V lost 6 bases, J lost 1 base, and 6 bases stayed unmatched. The DNA for the CDR3 is TGCAGCGTCCGGCCTAGCGGGACCCAAGAGACCCAGTACTTC. Amino acid sequence: CSVRPSGTQETQYF.

This clone was seen at least ten times. This sequence joins TRBV6-2 or TRBV6-3 and TRBJ2-2; TRBD2 matches at 15 bases. Germline trimming cut 7 bases from V and 6 bases from J; bases unmatched to any gene: 9. The CDR3 consists of 17 residues. Germline V lookup: CDR1 MNHEY, CDR2 SVGEGT. Here the CDR3 reads CASTDGLAGGPSGELFF. DNA for the CDR3: TGTGCCAGCACTGACGGACTAGCGGGGGGGCCCTCCGGGGAGCTGTTTTTT.

This clone showed up many times. V is TRBV15 and J is TRBJ2-1; 9 bases fit TRBD1. With 1 base clipped from V and 5 bases from J, the junction kept 0 bases outside the gene matches. The CDR3 has 14 amino acids. Germline lookup yields CDR1 LNHNV and CDR2 YYDKDF (reference sequence). CDR3 bases: TGTGCCACCAGCAGAGGGACAGGGGACAATGAGCAGTTCTTC. Its protein product is CATSRGTGDNEQFF.

There are many counts of this clone. One base away lies a much larger clone, so this may be a sequencing read error. V usage is TRBV27 and J usage is TRBJ2-1, with 7 bases identical to TRBD1. The CDR3 has 14 residues. Looked up from germline, CDR1 is MNHEY and CDR2 is SMNVEV (reference sequence). The CDR3 loop is CASSPTGQYNQQFF. The CDR3 coding sequence is TGTGCCAGCAGTCCAACGGGACAGTACAATCAGCAGTTCTTC.

There are many counts of this clone. The chain carries TRBV4-2 and TRBJ1-1; 7 bases agree with TRBD1. Germline V lookup: CDR1 LGHNA, CDR2 YNFKEQ. This CDR3 has 16 amino acids. The ends lost 4 bases at V and 0 bases at J; junction bases unmatched: 8. The CDR3 region is CASSPRGSGLNTEAFF. The CDR3 DNA reads TGTGCCAGCAGCCCCAGGGGGTCGGGGCTGAACACTGAAGCTTTCTTT.

This clone was seen ten or more times. The chain links TRBV4-2 to TRBJ2-1; 10 bases match TRBD2. Germline CDR1 is LGHNA and CDR2 is YNFKEQ. J gave up 3 bases and V 1 base, and 3 bases lay outside the gene matches. The CDR3 is made up of 16 amino acids. This chain's CDR3 is CASSQGTSGDYNEQFF. DNA for the CDR3: TGTGCCAGCAGCCAAGGGACTAGCGGTGACTACAATGAGCAGTTCTTC.

This clone has at least ten counts. This sequence joins TRBV28 and TRBJ1-6, with unresolved D. V dropped 8 bases and J dropped 3 bases, with 14 bases sitting between them. The length of the CDR3 is 15 residues. Germline values: CDR1 MDHEN, CDR2 SYDVKM. For the CDR3, the DNA is TGTGCCAGCTTGCCCGGGGAGCTCTATAATTCACCCCTCCACTTT. It yields the protein CASLPGELYNSPLHF.

In this sample, this clone turned up many times. The chain recombines TRBV7-6 with TRBJ2-7; TRBD2 aligns across 13 bases. This CDR3 contains 16 residues. J was trimmed by 7 bases and V by 5 bases; bases with no gene match: 11. The germline gives CDR1 SGHVS, CDR2 FNYEAQ. In nucleotides, the CDR3 is TGTGCCAGCAGCGGTTCGGGACTAGCGGGGCCGGGGGAGCAGTACTTC. Its protein product is CASSGSGLAGPGEQYF.

This clone showed up many times. The V call is TRBV2, the J call TRBJ1-2; tentatively, D is TRBD1 (5 bases). Trimming took off 2 bases at V and 8 bases at J, with 12 bases between the two ends. Germline values: CDR1 SNHLY, CDR2 FYNNEI. This CDR3 is 13 amino acids long. As DNA, the CDR3 is TGTGCCAGCAGTGAAAGCAGGGATGGGGGCTACACCTTC. It is translated as CASSESRDGGYTF. Combining the CDR3 with reference TRBV2 and TRBJ1-2 gives the whole variable domain EPEVTQTPSHQVTQMGQEVILRCVPISNHLYFYWYRQILGQKVEFLVSFYNNEISEKSEIFDDQFSVERPDGSNFTLKIRSTKLEDSAMYFCASSESRDGGYTFGSGTRLTVV.

This clone was observed many times. The chain uses TRBV12-3 or TRBV12-4 and TRBJ2-7; unclear D gene. Trimming removed 3 bases from V and 5 bases from J, with 8 bases in between. The CDR3 contains 12 residues. Written as DNA, the CDR3 is TGTGCCAGCAGTTTTAGAACAGACGAGCAGTACTTC. Translated, it gives CASSFRTDEQYF.

This clone was recorded many times. The chain carries TRBV5-6 and TRBJ2-2; no definite D call. The V end lost 2 bases, the J end lost 5 bases, and 13 bases lay between the germline ends. The CDR3 consists of 15 residues. CDR1 and CDR2 (germline): SGHDT, YYEEEE. CDR3 in DNA: TGTGCCAGCAGCTTAGGTCAGTCAATAACCGGGGAGCTGTTTTTT. This codes for CASSLGQSITGELFF.

The chain uses TRBV29-1 and TRBJ2-3; D possibly corresponds to TRBD1 (6 bases). CDR1 and CDR2 (germline): SQVTM, ANQGSEA. The CDR3 totals 13 residues. Trimming stripped 4 bases from V and 2 bases from J, with 10 bases between. CDR3 in amino acids: CSVGGPLTDTQYF. CDR3 DNA: TGCAGCGTTGGGGGGCCCCTCACAGATACGCAGTATTTT.

At least ten counts were recorded for this clone. The chain has TRBV5-1 and TRBJ1-6, with D uncertain. The CDR3 has 16 amino acids. Trimming stripped 4 bases from V and 10 bases from J, with 21 bases between. CDR1 and CDR2 from the germline V gene are SGHRS and YFSETQ. DNA of the CDR3: TGCGCCAGCAGCGGGTTCCCAGGATTGGCAGAGTCACCCCTCCACTTT. Amino acids: CASSGFPGLAESPLHF.

The chain carries TRBV13 and TRBJ2-3, with D possibly being TRBD2 (6 bases). The V and J ends lost 4 bases and 3 bases respectively, with 14 bases between them. The germline V gene has CDR1 PRHDT and CDR2 FYEKMQ (reference sequence). The CDR3 is 15 amino acids. The CDR3 is CASSSQAGLTDTQYF. In nucleotides, the CDR3 is TGTGCCAGCAGCTCCCAAGCGGGCCTGACAGATACGCAGTATTTT.

This clone was picked up many times. The chain uses TRBV18 and TRBJ2-7, with D possibly being TRBD2 (5 bases). CDR1 and CDR2 from the germline V gene are KGHSH and LQKENI. The V end lost 6 bases, the J end lost 6 bases, and 18 bases lay between the germline ends. The CDR3 is made up of 14 amino acids. CDR3 sequence (DNA): TGTGCCAGCTCCCCCTCCACGGGGTCTCTCGAGCAGTACTTC. Translated, it gives CASSPSTGSLEQYF.

This clone was seen at least ten times. This sequence joins TRBV19 and TRBJ2-6; 9 bases match TRBD1. Germline lookup yields CDR1 LNHDA and CDR2 SQIVND (reference sequence). This CDR3 is 14 amino acids long. V was pared by 10 bases and J by 1 base, with 2 bases of the junction left unmatched. The CDR3 sequence: CATDRGSGANVLTF. The DNA for the CDR3 is TGTGCCACGGACAGGGGATCTGGGGCCAACGTCCTGACTTTC.

The chain carries TRBV18 and TRBJ2-2; possibly TRBD1 for D (6 bases). The CDR3 covers 16 residues. Germline V gene sequence: CDR1 KGHSH, CDR2 LQKENI. Trimming removed 4 bases from V and 3 bases from J, with 15 bases in between. The CDR3: CASSLTGKRDTGELFF. In DNA, the CDR3 is TGTGCCAGCTCACTGACAGGCAAAAGGGACACCGGGGAGCTGTTTTTT.

The rearrangement uses TRBV4-1 and TRBJ2-5, with 9 bases fitting TRBD1. From germline, CDR1 is MGHRA and CDR2 YSYEKL. The CDR3 loop spans 14 amino acids. Trimming at V came to 6 bases and at J to 4 bases, leaving 6 bases not matched to a gene. The CDR3: CASSSGQGRETQYF. The CDR3 nucleotides are TGCGCCAGCAGTTCGGGACAGGGAAGAGAGACCCAGTACTTC.

A word on this clone: With a much larger clone just one base away, this may be a read error. The sample carries other DNA sequences with the same CDR3. This rearrangement joins TRBV9 to TRBJ2-7; D gene ambiguous. V was pared by 10 bases and J by 4 bases, with 24 bases between. The CDR3 spans 15 residues. Germline V gene lookup returns CDR1 SGDLS and CDR2 YYNGEE. DNA for the CDR3: TGTGCCTTTTTTTTCAAACAGAAGACGGCATACGAGCAGTACTTC. Translating it yields CAFFFKQKTAYEQYF.

This clone was found many times. The rearrangement links TRBV4-3 to TRBJ2-3; TRBD2 agrees at 9 bases. The V segment lost 0 bases and the J segment 5 bases; nucleotides outside the gene matches: 12. Germline V gene data show CDR1 as LGHNA and CDR2 as YSLEER. The CDR3 spans 18 residues. The CDR3 protein is CASSQDRAGGAFIDTQYF. The CDR3 coding sequence is TGCGCCAGCAGCCAAGATAGGGCGGGGGGGGCCTTTATAGATACGCAGTATTTT.

This clone was seen at least ten times. The chain joins TRBV12-3 or TRBV12-4 to TRBJ1-2; 7 nucleotides match TRBD1. After removal of 3 bases from V and 8 bases from J, the junction contained 15 bases not matched to a gene. The CDR3 length is 16 residues. CDR3 DNA sequence: TGTGCCAGCAGTTTTGAGGGGGACAGACCTTTACGGGGCTACACCTTC. Encoded protein: CASSFEGDRPLRGYTF.

The rearrangement uses TRBV5-1 and TRBJ1-6, with 7 bases fitting TRBD1. Trimming cost V 4 bases and J 8 bases; bases outside gene matches: 12. The germline V gene encodes CDR1 SGHRS and CDR2 YFSETQ. The CDR3 is 16 residues long. The CDR3 loop is CASSASETGRYSPLHF. The CDR3, as DNA: TGCGCCAGCAGCGCGTCCGAGACAGGGAGGTATTCACCCCTCCACTTT.

This clone appeared many times. The chain combines TRBV15 with TRBJ2-5; possible D gene TRBD1, 5 bases. The V end was cut by 0 bases, the J end by 2 bases, with 10 bases between. The germline gives CDR1 LNHNV, CDR2 YYDKDF (reference sequence). This CDR3 has 15 amino acids. CDR3: CATSRDGRVQETQYF. The DNA of the CDR3 is TGTGCCACCAGCAGAGATGGCAGGGTACAAGAGACCCAGTACTTC.

To note about this clone: Other DNA sequences in this sample translate to the same CDR3. This chain uses TRBV9 with TRBJ2-7; TRBD1 matches at 7 bases. CDR1 and CDR2 (germline): SGDLS, YYNGEE. This CDR3 has 15 amino acids. The V gene end was trimmed by 8 bases and the J gene end by 4 bases; junction bases not matched to a gene: 15. The CDR3 is CASSFEQGTAYEQYF. The DNA for the CDR3 is TGTGCCAGTAGTTTCGAACAGGGGACGGCATACGAGCAGTACTTC.

There are many counts of this clone. The chain recombines TRBV4-1 with TRBJ2-7; no firm D call. The V and J ends lost 3 bases and 1 base respectively, with 16 bases between them. From germline, CDR1 is MGHRA and CDR2 YSYEKL. The CDR3 is 16 residues long. The CDR3 region has the DNA TGCGCCAGCAGCCATTCCCCTTTCGGCGGATCCTACGAGCAGTACTTC. Protein product: CASSHSPFGGSYEQYF.